Below are 15 T cell receptor beta chains sequenced from a single sample in a study of T cell responses to AZD1222 COVID-19 vaccine. Method: immunoSEQ multiplex PCR; TCRdb's copy keeps in-frame clones and lacks some. The sample includes about 110,000 clones, around 87% of them seen just once. Source: peripheral blood, taken 28 days after the second AZD1222 dose. Receptors originate from an adult who received the AZD1222 COVID-19 vaccine.

The chain combines TRBV28 with TRBJ2-3, with 8 bases lining up with TRBD2. CDR1 and CDR2 (germline): MDHEN, SYDVKM. After removal of 5 bases from V and 4 bases from J, the junction contained 5 bases not matched to a gene. This CDR3 contains 14 residues. CDR3 sequence: CASSQAGEADTQYF. The CDR3 DNA follows: TGTGCCAGCAGTCAAGCGGGAGAGGCAGATACGCAGTATTTT.

This chain joins TRBV12-3 or TRBV12-4 and TRBJ2-2, with unresolved D. Trimming removed 4 bases at V and 7 bases at J, with 10 bases between. This CDR3 is 13 amino acids long. The CDR3 DNA is TGTGCCAGCAGTTACCTAGGTTTCGGGGAGCTGTTTTTT. Amino acids: CASSYLGFGELFF.

The rearrangement links TRBV24-1 to TRBJ2-5; either TRBD1 or TRBD2 may fit D (6 bases each). The V gene lost 9 bases and the J gene lost 3 bases, with 13 bases spanning the gap. The germline gives CDR1 KGHDR, CDR2 SFDVKD. This CDR3 contains 13 residues. The CDR3 loop is CATSWGAEETQYF. The CDR3 region has the DNA TGTGCCACCTCCTGGGGGGCAGAAGAGACCCAGTACTTC.

This rearrangement joins TRBV5-8 to TRBJ1-2; D is perhaps TRBD1 (5 bases). Trimming pared 3 bases from V and 4 bases from J, leaving 16 bases between. There are 15 residues in the CDR3. Germline CDR1 reads SGHTS; CDR2 reads YDEGEE. Written as DNA, the CDR3 is TGTGCCAGCAGCTCGACAGACTCTTACACCTATGGCTACACCTTC. Translated, it gives CASSSTDSYTYGYTF. The variable domain in full, completed from reference TRBV5-8 and TRBJ1-2, reads EAGVTQSPTHLIKTRGQQATLRCSPISGHTSVYWYQQALGLGLQFLLWYDEGEERNRGNFPPRFSGRQFPNYSSELNVNALELEDSALYLCASSSTDSYTYGYTFGSGTRLTVV.

The chain is built from TRBV19 and TRBJ1-6; D not resolved. V lost 1 base to trimming and J lost 10 bases, with 11 bases between them. The CDR3 is 14 amino acids. Germline V lookup: CDR1 LNHDA, CDR2 SQIVND (reference sequence). CDR3 protein: CASSIGAPGSPLHF. The CDR3 DNA follows: TGTGCCAGTAGTATAGGGGCCCCGGGATCACCCCTCCACTTT.

This chain uses TRBV4-1 with TRBJ2-7, with D perhaps being TRBD1 or TRBD2 (5 bases each). CDR1 and CDR2 from the germline V gene are MGHRA and YSYEKL. Trimming shortened V by 0 bases and J by 6 bases, and 15 bases separated the two germline ends. The CDR3 loop spans 15 amino acids. This CDR3 is CASSQEPAWGSEQYF. The CDR3 coding sequence is TGCGCCAGCAGCCAAGAGCCAGCTTGGGGGTCCGAGCAGTACTTC.

The V call is TRBV7-2, the J call TRBJ1-1, with a tentative D call TRBD1 (5 bases). The germline gives CDR1 SGHTA, CDR2 FQGNSA. This CDR3 is 13 amino acids long. V gave up 5 bases and J gave up 4 bases, with 11 bases separating them. The CDR3 DNA is TGTGCCAGCAGCGAAATCAGGGCCACTGAAGCTTTCTTT. Translating it yields CASSEIRATEAFF.

This clone was recorded a few times. The J gene is TRBJ1-4, the V gene TRBV7-9, with a weak D call TRBD1 (5 bases). The CDR3 extends over 15 amino acids. Trimming left V 5 bases short and J 4 bases short, with 14 bases between. The germline V gene encodes CDR1 SEHNR and CDR2 FQNEAQ (reference sequence). The CDR3 here is CASSVDTGLNEKLFF. CDR3 sequence (DNA): TGTGCCAGCAGCGTAGATACAGGTCTTAATGAAAAACTGTTTTTT.

This chain uses TRBV4-3 with TRBJ1-1; D not resolved. Trimming took 0 bases from V and 4 from J, leaving 12 bases between them. CDR1 is LGHNA and CDR2 is YSLEER in the germline V gene. There are 15 residues in the CDR3. In DNA form, the CDR3 reads TGCGCCAGCAGCCAAGATACCGCGAGGAGCACTGAAGCTTTCTTT. Translating gives CASSQDTARSTEAFF.

The chain has TRBV30 and TRBJ2-3; possible D gene TRBD2, 6 bases. V was clipped by 5 bases and J by 2 bases, with 17 bases between them. The V gene's germline CDR1 is GTSNPN and CDR2 SVGIG (reference sequence). The CDR3 has 15 amino acids. The DNA for the CDR3 is TGTGCCTGGTCATTACCGGGACTTCACACAGATACGCAGTATTTT. It yields the protein CAWSLPGLHTDTQYF.

In its sample, this clone was seen a few times. This chain connects TRBV9 to TRBJ1-6; weak D call: TRBD1 (6 bases). Trimming took 0 bases from V and 7 from J, leaving 11 bases between them. CDR1 and CDR2 (germline): SGDLS, YYNGEE. The CDR3 has 15 amino acids. The CDR3 nucleotides are TGTGCCAGCAGCGTAGCCTGGGGGCGGAATTCACCCCTCCACTTT. This translates into CASSVAWGRNSPLHF. Together with reference TRBV9 and TRBJ1-6, the CDR3 gives the full variable domain: DSGVTQTPKHLITATGQRVTLRCSPRSGDLSVYWYQQSLDQGLQFLIQYYNGEERAKGNILERFSAQQFPDLHSELNLSSLELGDSALYFCASSVAWGRNSPLHFGNGTRLTVT.

This chain connects TRBV5-1 to TRBJ1-1; D call uncertain. CDR3 size: 14 residues. CDR1 SGHRS and CDR2 YFSETQ come from the germline V gene. V lost 3 bases to trimming and J lost 0 bases, with 9 bases between them. The CDR3 protein is CASSWTELNTEAFF. The CDR3 coding sequence is TGCGCCAGCAGCTGGACGGAGCTGAACACTGAAGCTTTCTTT.

This clone appeared once. This chain uses TRBV30 with TRBJ2-1, with 10 positions matching TRBD2. This CDR3 comprises 13 residues. The germline V gene encodes CDR1 GTSNPN and CDR2 SVGIG (reference sequence). V lost 4 bases, J lost 10 bases, and 7 bases stayed unmatched. The chain's CDR3 is CAWTSGGEREQFF. CDR3 nucleotides: TGTGCCTGGACCAGCGGGGGGGAGAGAGAGCAGTTCTTC.

The chain employs TRBV29-1 and TRBJ1-1, with D unresolved. Germline V gene lookup returns CDR1 SQVTM and CDR2 ANQGSEA. Trimming stripped 6 bases from V and 3 bases from J, with 11 bases between. The CDR3 runs 12 residues. CDR3 in DNA: TGCAGCGTCCTGAGACCCGACACTGAAGCTTTCTTT. It yields the protein CSVLRPDTEAFF.

This chain connects TRBV27 to TRBJ1-6; no definite D call. The CDR3 extends over 13 amino acids. The ends were cut back, 7 bases at V and 8 bases at J, with 12 bases in the middle. Germline-derived CDR1 and CDR2 are MNHEY and SMNVEV (reference sequence). The CDR3 reads CASTSTADSPLHF. The CDR3 nucleotides are TGTGCCAGCACAAGCACCGCTGATTCACCCCTCCACTTT.